These T cell receptor beta chains were read from a single sample in a study of blood T cell repertoires in COVID-19. The table came from immunoSEQ multiplex PCR; TCRdb's copy has only in-frame clones and leaves some out. The sample lists 180,000 or so clones; around 80% were seen once. Specimen: peripheral blood. These receptors all stem from a human donor with acute or convalescent COVID-19. The donor label of this sample is uncertain. Each CDR3 is given with its conserved first and last residue. D genes are given only for firm matches. The size of a clone is reported for some rows only, either as once, few or many, or as a class for expanded clones.

TRBV7-3	TRBD2	TRBJ2-1	.	TGTGCCAGCAGCCCCACTAGCGGGCCCAATGAGCAGTTCTTC	CASSPTSGPNEQFF
TRBV7-3	TRBD1	TRBJ1-2	.	TGTGCCAGCAGCGCATCCGGGACAGGGTCGGATGGCTACACCTTC	CASSASGTGSDGYTF
TRBV20-1	.	TRBJ1-5	.	TGCAGTGCTAGTGGTTCACAGACGATAAATCAGCCCCAGCATTTT	CSASGSQTINQPQHF
TRBV5-1	.	TRBJ2-1	.	TGCGCCAGCAGCTTGGTGGCAAATGAGCAGTTCTTC	CASSLVANEQFF
TRBV6-1	TRBD2	TRBJ2-7	once	TGTGCCAGCAGGGGATTGGGACTAGCCGTCTACGAGCAGTACTTC	CASRGLGLAVYEQYF
TRBV5-6	TRBD1	TRBJ2-3	.	TGTGCCAGCAGCTGGTACAGGGGTACAGATACGCAGTATTTT	CASSWYRGTDTQYF
TRBV7-2	.	TRBJ2-2	.	TGTGCCAGCAGCTTAGCGCTGGGCGGGACCGGGGAGCTGTTTTTT	CASSLALGGTGELFF
TRBV10-3	TRBD1	TRBJ2-3	.	TGTGCCATCAGTGAACTCAGGGGGCGGGCAGATACGCAGTATTTT	CAISELRGRADTQYF
TRBV5-4	TRBD2	TRBJ2-1	.	TGTGCCAGCAGCCGGACTAGCGGGGATCAGTTCTTC	CASSRTSGDQFF
TRBV30	.	TRBJ2-1	.	TGTGCCTGGAGCGCCGACAGTCGTGAGCAGTTCTTC	CAWSADSREQFF
TRBV7-2	.	TRBJ1-4	.	TGTGCCAGCAGCTTAAGGGGAAGTGAAAAACTGTTTTTT	CASSLRGSEKLFF
TRBV15	.	TRBJ2-7	.	TGTGCCACCAGCAGAGGAACTTTTCCGTACGAGCAGTACTTC	CATSRGTFPYEQYF
TRBV18	TRBD2	TRBJ2-7	.	TGTGCCAGCTCATATAGACTAGCGGGAGGTTCCTACGAGCAGTACTTC	CASSYRLAGGSYEQYF
TRBV19	.	TRBJ2-3	.	TGTGCCAGTCAGGACTCATGGGGAACAGATACGCAGTATTTT	CASQDSWGTDTQYF
TRBV5-1	.	TRBJ1-6	.	TGCGCCACCCGACCCGGGGTTTATAATTCACCCCTCCACTTT	CATRPGVYNSPLHF
TRBV28	TRBD1	TRBJ1-1	.	TGTGCCAGCCTGACCCCAGGGACAGCGAACACTGAAGCTTTCTTT	CASLTPGTANTEAFF
TRBV2	.	TRBJ1-4	once	TGTGCCAGCAGTTCGACTTATGCAACTAATGAAAAACTGTTTTTT	CASSSTYATNEKLFF
TRBV7-3	TRBD2	TRBJ2-7	.	TGTGCCAGCAGCCGGACTAGCGGTCAGCACGAGCAGTACTTC	CASSRTSGQHEQYF
TRBV6-2/TRBV6-3	.	TRBJ2-7	.	TGTGCCAGCAGTTACTCGACCCGGGACTTCTCCTACGAGCAGTACTTC	CASSYSTRDFSYEQYF
TRBV27	TRBD2	TRBJ2-3	.	TGTGCCAGCGGTACTAGCGGGAGGACAGATACGCAGTATTTT	CASGTSGRTDTQYF